These 6 T cell receptor beta chains came from one sample sequenced in a study of blood T cell repertoires in COVID-19. Sequenced by immunoSEQ multiplex PCR; TCRdb stores in-frame clones only, minus some. The data hold 240,000 or so clones, with approximately 83% observed a single time. The specimen sequenced was peripheral blood. These receptors originate from a woman over 75 with acute or convalescent COVID-19.

The chain is built from TRBV7-9 and TRBJ2-2, with D maybe TRBD1 (5 bases). Between the trimmed V and J ends, which lost 5 bases and 6 bases, there was a span of 19 bases. CDR3 length: 16 residues. The germline gives CDR1 SEHNR, CDR2 FQNEAQ (reference sequence). The CDR3: CASSDRPGNWAGELFF. As DNA, the CDR3 is TGTGCCAGCAGCGATCGCCCAGGGAATTGGGCCGGGGAGCTGTTTTTT.

J is TRBJ1-2 and V is TRBV28; D is uncertain. CDR1 and CDR2 (germline): MDHEN, SYDVKM. The V end was cut by 6 bases, the J end by 2 bases, with 16 bases between. The CDR3 is 15 residues long. The DNA of the CDR3 is TGTGCCAGCAGGGGCGCAGTGATATTCAACTATGGCTACACCTTC. Translated, it gives CASRGAVIFNYGYTF.

V and J are TRBV6-2 or TRBV6-3 and TRBJ2-3, with D hard to call. The CDR3 totals 12 residues. Trimming took off 4 bases at V and 4 bases at J, with 6 bases between the two ends. The germline CDR1 and CDR2 sequences are MNHEY and SVGEGT. The CDR3 protein is CASSWAADTQYF. CDR3 DNA sequence: TGTGCCAGCAGTTGGGCAGCAGATACGCAGTATTTT.

The table lists this clone with a few counts. J is TRBJ1-2 and V is TRBV28; 8 bases fit TRBD1. The CDR3 runs to 14 residues. The trim removed 5 bases at V and 3 bases at J, leaving 5 bases unmatched. Germline V gene sequence: CDR1 MDHEN, CDR2 SYDVKM. The CDR3 region is CASSPGGGYYGYTF. CDR3 sequence (DNA): TGTGCCAGCAGTCCAGGGGGCGGTTACTATGGCTACACCTTC.

This chain joins TRBV7-8 and TRBJ1-1; D ambiguous. The CDR3 length is 15 residues. In germline, CDR1 is SGHVS, CDR2 FQNEAQ. V lost 5 bases and J 8 bases, leaving 21 bases between the germline ends. CDR3 nucleotides: TGTGCCAGCAGCAGCGCTATGGGGAGGACGCCCGAAGCTTTCTTT. It encodes CASSSAMGRTPEAFF.

This clone has at least ten counts. The CDR3 region is CASKKESGKLFF. Here the CDR3 DNA reads TGTGCCAGCAAGAAGGAGTCGGGAAAACTGTTTTTT. J is TRBJ1-4 and V is TRBV2, with unresolved D. The length of the CDR3 is 12 residues. Trimming stripped 7 bases from V and 10 bases from J, with 13 bases between. Germline CDR1 and CDR2: SNHLY and FYNNEI.